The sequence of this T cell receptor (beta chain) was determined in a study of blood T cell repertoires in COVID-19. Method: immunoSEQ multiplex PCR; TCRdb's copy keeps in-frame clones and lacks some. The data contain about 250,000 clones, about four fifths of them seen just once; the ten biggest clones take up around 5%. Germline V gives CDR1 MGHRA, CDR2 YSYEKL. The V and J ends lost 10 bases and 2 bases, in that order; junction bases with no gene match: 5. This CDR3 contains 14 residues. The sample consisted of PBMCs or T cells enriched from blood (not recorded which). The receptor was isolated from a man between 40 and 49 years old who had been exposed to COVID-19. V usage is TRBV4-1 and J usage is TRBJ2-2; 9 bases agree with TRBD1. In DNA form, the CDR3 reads TGCGCCACCATGGACAGGGGCAACACCGGGGAGCTGTTTTTT. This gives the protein CATMDRGNTGELFF.